The T cell receptor (beta chain) described here comes from a study of blood T cells in healthy people across ages (dated by TCRdb to about 2015). About the investigation overall: In model experiments, roughly one uniquely barcoded TCR beta cDNA molecule per two T cells was captured by template switching. To track age-related changes in TCR beta repertoire diversity, the study relied on deep sequencing normalized with unique cDNA molecular identifiers. The study analyzed two additional independent replicas of 1 million unique cDNA reads from the same blood draw for two donors, one aged 18 to 30 and one aged 80 or older. The donors were divided into four age groups: young (average around 16 years), middle-aged (roughly 42), aged (approximately 62) and long-lived (nearly 85).

The protocol used for the library was 5' RACE. Sequencing relied on an Illumina HiSeq 2500. A second PCR of about 6 to 11 cycles was run with a J-beta primer mix and a sample-barcoded 5' primer. A unique molecular identifier was introduced onto each TCR beta cDNA molecule by a template-switch 5' adaptor carrying 12 random nucleotides. At least 2.5 million CDR3-containing paired-end reads were obtained from each sample. First-strand cDNA synthesis was performed from all RNA using the Mint cDNA synthesis kit, with priming by a TRBC-specific oligonucleotide. Following uracil-DNA glycosylase treatment, a first 18-cycle PCR with universal primers M1SS and BC2_uni_R was performed on all cDNA. Per the source publication's procedure: For normalization, 1 million high-quality reads were randomly selected from each sample, with every read carrying a distinct molecular identifier. Instead of being binned into consensus sequences, reads with shared molecular identifiers were discarded. MiTCR, set to a Q25 quality threshold and the strictest error-elimination algorithm, was used for CDR3 identification, clonotype clustering and error correction. Lower-bound total TCR beta diversity was estimated with a nonparametric unseen species model using Euler transformation. TCRdb ran its own pipeline on the public reads, namely fastp trimming at Q25 and MiXCR clone calling, and kept in-frame beta chains. Every CDR3 protein is listed once, alongside the most common genes and DNA of its rows. TCRdb's processing, not the study's, gives the V and J calls here. Across this sample there are 600,000 to 850,000 distinct CDR3 sequences, with around a quarter seen only once. The ten largest clones take up more than 7.5% of the sample.

General conclusions and limits of the study: Conclusive comparison of naive and antigen-experienced compartments was prevented by the profiling of bulk unsorted PBMCs. Donor CMV infection status was unknown, potentially confounding age-related changes in expanded clonotypes. Compared with the aged group, the long-lived group had more naive CD4+ T cells, fewer expanded clones and increased TCR diversity, a pattern suggesting age selection. Estimates of total diversity based on one million sequenced T cells were regarded as lower bounds and as underestimates. The percentage of naive T cells measured by flow cytometry correlated strongly with observed TCR beta diversity. Observed TCR beta diversity per million T cells fell roughly linearly with age, and a significant reduction was already apparent by age around 40.

As concerns this clonotype: No antigen is known for it. Nothing much larger sits one base from this clone, and base qualities are not available.

V is pruned by 6 bases and J by 5 bases, leaving 8 bases of the junction without a gene match. From a lookup of the germline V gene, CDR1 and CDR2 are MNHNS and SASEGT. The CDR3 runs 15 amino acids, cysteine and phenylalanine included. This entry keeps only the CDR3 DNA: 45 bases, framed from base 1. The donors were 40 or so Caucasian individuals from Russia, aged roughly 6 to 100 years, who were systemically healthy. Roughly 10 milliliters of peripheral blood were drawn from each donor into EDTA-treated Vacutainer tubes. Ficoll-Paque density-gradient centrifugation was used to isolate PBMCs, with at least 6 million per sample. Total RNA was extracted from PBMCs with Trizol reagent, with at least 6 micrograms obtained per sample. Naive CD45RAhigh/CD27high T cell percentages were measured by flow cytometry on a PBMC aliquot from every donor. Separately, the same data were catalogued under a study of T cells of mothers and their children. As described in the second report: The donors were nine systemically healthy Caucasian individuals, made up of three mothers and their six children. cDNA synthesis consumed the entire amount of extracted RNA, loaded at approximately 1.6 ug RNA in each 15 ul reaction. In the second PCR, sample barcodes and 2-4 random nucleotides were introduced via the M1S primer. Over 8.5 million TCR beta CDR3 reads were obtained for each mother, and around 3 million reads were obtained for each child. TCR recombination output is similarly shaped by thymic selection in related and unrelated pairs, with a minor effect exerted by inherited differences. Normalized repertoire overlap was always slightly but never significantly higher in related than unrelated mother-child pairs. No persistent microchimeric T cell clones were found, with a detection sensitivity of 75 to 100 clones per million clonotypes. To look for features that set related mother-child pairs apart from unrelated individuals, the researchers ran deep NGS to compare the TCR beta repertoires of mothers and children. On average, the children were roughly 10 +/- 4 years old, while the mothers were about 40 +/- 4 years old. After adapter ligation with NEBNext reagents, the libraries were sequenced on Illumina HiSeq 2000 with 100+100 nt paired-end reads. Mother and child libraries were prepared a month apart and sequenced in separate runs to prevent cross-contamination. For each donor, between roughly 500,000 and 2,100,000 distinct TCR beta clonotypes were identified. Naive TCR beta clonotypes were estimated from low-frequency clonotypes matched to each donor's FACS-determined naive share, without sorting.

The receptor's source is a boy aged 10-17 years in good health. Recombination connected TRBV6-1 to TRBJ1-4, and TRBD1 matches 8 of the central bases. Sequencing used blood. In nucleotides, the sequence is TGTGCCAGCAGCCCTATACAGGGGGGAAATGAAAAACTGTTTTTT. Its protein product is CASSPIQGGNEKLFF.